The 24 T cell receptor beta chains in this list originate from one sample, sequenced in a study of regulatory T cells in long-lasting Graves disease (dated by TCRdb to the early 2020s). This specimen's time point label, interpreted: newly diagnosed GD, antithyroid drugs for less than 3 months. RNA was extracted from PBMCs in TRIzol for both TCR sequencing and RNA sequencing. The library was generated by multiplex PCR. The sequencing machine was an Illumina HiSeq 4000. TCR beta libraries were built with iRepertoire HTBI primers and Arm-PCR amplification of CDR3 regions. TCRdb reprocessing: public reads trimmed at Q25 with fastp, clones called with MiXCR, in-frame beta chains kept. Rows merge per CDR3 protein into single entries with the most common DNA and genes. The sample profile shows hundreds of thousands of distinct CDR3 sequences; approximately 15% of them were found once. The ten largest clones add up to about 18% of the sample.

This sample was also put to use in a study of T cells in Graves' hyperthyroidism and ophthalmopathy.

The source material was peripheral blood mononuclear cells (PBMCs), sampled at new diagnosis, from a patient treated with antithyroid drugs. Receptors originate from a woman aged 25-40 years with Graves disease. Donor details come from another sample of the same person, matched by shared clones.

The chain couples TRBV2 to TRBJ2-1, with a tentative D call TRBD2 (7 bases). The CDR3 covers 15 residues. CDR1 is SNHLY and CDR2 is FYNNEI in the germline V gene. The V end was cut by 6 bases, the J end by 7 bases, with 19 bases between. DNA of the CDR3: TGTGCCAGCAGGAGGGGGAGGGAACAAGTTAATGAGCAGTTCTTC. Translation: CASRRGREQVNEQFF.

This clonotype was seen at least ten times. This chain connects TRBV28 to TRBJ1-6; D may be TRBD1 (6 bases). With 4 bases removed from V and 6 bases from J, the gap between germline ends came to 10 bases. The V gene's germline CDR1 is MDHEN and CDR2 SYDVKM. The CDR3 has 14 residues. CDR3 region: CASSSGAFNSPLHF. DNA for the CDR3: TGTGCCAGCAGTTCAGGGGCGTTTAATTCACCCCTCCACTTT.

This clonotype was counted ten times or more. V is TRBV3-1 and J is TRBJ2-1, with TRBD2 as a possible D gene (5 bases). V gave up 5 bases and J gave up 10 bases, with 12 bases separating them. This CDR3 is 12 amino acids long. Germline CDR1 is LGHDT and CDR2 is YNNKEL (reference sequence). CDR3 loop: CASSYPGLEQFF. The CDR3 DNA follows: TGTGCCAGCAGCTACCCCGGACTGGAGCAGTTCTTC.

In this sample, this clonotype turned up many times. This chain joins TRBV28 and TRBJ1-5; 9 nucleotides match TRBD1. Germline trimming cut 5 bases from V and 2 bases from J; bases unmatched to any gene: 7. The CDR3 is 16 residues long. Germline CDR1 is MDHEN and CDR2 is SYDVKM. CDR3 loop: CASSRQGVWRNQPQHF. As DNA, the CDR3 is TGTGCCAGCAGTAGACAGGGGGTTTGGCGCAATCAGCCCCAGCATTTT.

This clonotype came up a few times. J is TRBJ2-2 and V is TRBV5-1; the D is unclear. This CDR3 contains 16 residues. Germline values: CDR1 SGHRS, CDR2 YFSETQ. Trimming shortened V by 0 bases and J by 2 bases, and 11 bases separated the two germline ends. This chain's CDR3 is CASSLEGSPNTGELFF. For the CDR3, the DNA is TGCGCCAGCAGCTTGGAGGGCAGCCCCAACACCGGGGAGCTGTTTTTT.

The chain recombines TRBV7-8 with TRBJ2-2, with D possibly being TRBD2 (6 bases). The CDR3 sequence is 15 residues long. In germline, CDR1 is SGHVS, CDR2 FQNEAQ. The V gene lost 1 base and the J gene lost 3 bases, with 9 bases spanning the gap. The CDR3 protein is CASSLEGTYTGELFF. DNA for the CDR3: TGTGCCAGCAGCTTAGAGGGGACTTACACCGGGGAGCTGTTTTTT.

The V and J genes are TRBV7-9 and TRBJ2-3; possible D gene TRBD2, 5 bases. The length of the CDR3 is 15 residues. Germline V CDR1 and CDR2: SEHNR, FQNEAQ (reference sequence). V dropped 5 bases and J dropped 2 bases, with 14 bases sitting between them. The CDR3 spells CASSPSIGDTDTQYF. CDR3 in DNA: TGTGCCAGCAGCCCCTCAATCGGGGACACAGATACGCAGTATTTT. The entire variable domain, with the rest obtained from reference TRBV7-9 and TRBJ2-3, is as follows: DTGVSQNPRHKITKRGQNVTFRCDPISEHNRLYWYRQTLGQGPEFLTYFQNEAQLEKSRLLSDRFSAERPKGSFSTLEIQRTEQGDSAMYLCASSPSIGDTDTQYFGPGTRLTVL.

The gene calls are TRBV20-1 and TRBJ2-7; 7 nucleotides agree with TRBD1. There are 14 residues in the CDR3. Trimming removed 5 bases from V and 1 base from J; junction bases left unmatched: 8. The germline V gene encodes CDR1 DFQATT and CDR2 SNEGSKA (reference sequence). CDR3 sequence reads: CSAPDRERSYEQYF. Here the CDR3 DNA reads TGCAGTGCTCCCGACAGGGAGCGATCCTACGAGCAGTACTTC.

This clonotype was detected ten times or more. The V call is TRBV2, the J call TRBJ1-6, with a weak D call TRBD1 (6 bases). The V end lost 6 bases, the J end lost 9 bases, and 21 bases lay between the germline ends. Germline assignment: CDR1 SNHLY and CDR2 FYNNEI. CDR3 length: 16 amino acids. CDR3 nucleotides: TGTGCCAGCAGGGAGGACTCAGGGGTTATGCGTTCACCCCTCCACTTT. Translation: CASREDSGVMRSPLHF.

Many counts were recorded for this clonotype. The chain couples TRBV28 to TRBJ2-7; the D gene is possibly TRBD2 (5 bases). This CDR3 has 13 residues. Germline V gene data show CDR1 as MDHEN and CDR2 as SYDVKM. V was shortened by 2 bases and J by 3 bases, with 8 bases between the two germline ends. This chain's CDR3 is CASSLGGLYEQYF. The CDR3 region has the DNA TGTGCCAGCAGTTTAGGCGGACTCTACGAGCAGTACTTC.

This clonotype showed up many times. V gene TRBV28 combines with J gene TRBJ2-2; possible D gene TRBD1, 7 bases. Germline V gene data show CDR1 as MDHEN and CDR2 as SYDVKM. This CDR3 has 15 amino acids. V lost 6 bases, J lost 1 base, and 12 bases lay in between. The DNA of the CDR3 is TGTGCCAGCAGCCGGAGGGACAGGAACACCGGGGAGCTGTTTTTT. Amino acids: CASSRRDRNTGELFF.

Ten or more counts support this clonotype. The junction departs from germline at one end; a sequencing error may be responsible. This chain connects TRBV7-7 to TRBJ2-3, with 12 bases matching TRBD1. The CDR3 covers 15 residues. CDR1 is SSHAT, CDR2 FNYEAQ, per germline (reference sequence). The CDR3 here is CASSSGTGGSYTQYF. The CDR3, as DNA: TGTGCTAGCAGCTCCGGGACAGGGGGCTCATATACGCAGTATTTT.

Many counts were recorded for this clonotype. The genes are TRBV2 and TRBJ2-7, with 7 bases aligning to TRBD1. Germline CDR1 reads SNHLY; CDR2 reads FYNNEI. The CDR3 has 14 amino acids. Unmatched junction bases numbered 10, after V lost 7 bases and J lost 4 bases. The DNA of the CDR3 is TGTGCCAGCAACCGAAGACAGGGAGAATACGAGCAGTACTTC. This sequence encodes CASNRRQGEYEQYF.

V usage is TRBV3-1 and J usage is TRBJ2-1; D is unresolved. The CDR3 runs 11 residues. The ends were cut back, 3 bases at V and 9 bases at J, with 6 bases in the middle. Looked up from germline, CDR1 is LGHDT and CDR2 is YNNKEL (reference sequence). Written as DNA, the CDR3 is TGTGCCAGCAGCCATTTCGGTGAGCAGTTCTTC. Encoded protein: CASSHFGEQFF.

The genes are TRBV19 and TRBJ2-1, with D possibly called TRBD1 or TRBD2 (5 bases each). Trimming stripped 7 bases from V and 4 bases from J, with 11 bases between. This CDR3 contains 13 residues. CDR1 and CDR2 (germline): LNHDA, SQIVND (reference sequence). The CDR3 region is CASKLGPYNEQFF. The CDR3 DNA reads TGTGCCAGTAAGCTGGGACCATACAATGAGCAGTTCTTC.

This clonotype was counted many times. At one end the junction does not follow the germline gene, possibly because of a read error. The CDR3 DNA reads TGCAGTGCCACCCTAGCGGGAGAAGTTCCCTTT. Its translation: CSATLAGEVPF. The gene calls are TRBV20-1 and TRBJ2-3; 10 bases match TRBD2. CDR1 and CDR2 (germline): DFQATT, SNEGSKA (reference sequence). The CDR3 totals 11 residues.

The chain joins TRBV5-5 to TRBJ1-2, with 10 bases that match TRBD1. The CDR3 covers 16 residues. Looked up from germline, CDR1 is SGHKS and CDR2 is YYEKEE (reference sequence). The ends lost 4 bases at V and 6 bases at J; junction bases unmatched: 12. DNA for the CDR3: TGTGCCAGCAGCCCGACGGGAAGACAGGGGGCCGATGGCTACACCTTC. This gives the protein CASSPTGRQGADGYTF.

Ten or more counts support this clonotype. This rearrangement joins TRBV12-3 or TRBV12-4 to TRBJ2-3; the match to TRBD2 covers 8 bases. V lost 1 base, J lost 2 bases, and 2 bases stayed unmatched. The CDR3 totals 15 residues. CDR3 DNA: TGTGCCAGCAGTTTAGGCGGGAGGAACACAGATACGCAGTATTTT. Amino acids: CASSLGGRNTDTQYF.

This clonotype was observed many times. This chain uses TRBV28 with TRBJ1-2; 7 bases are shared with TRBD1. This CDR3 region has 13 residues. Germline CDR1 MDHEN, CDR2 SYDVKM. Losses at the gene ends were 6 bases for V and 8 bases for J; bases not matched to a gene: 9. Here the CDR3 reads CASRGQVHSGYTF. The CDR3 nucleotides are TGTGCCAGCAGAGGACAGGTCCACAGCGGCTACACCTTC.

This clonotype was counted many times. The gene calls are TRBV28 and TRBJ2-5; 9 nucleotides agree with TRBD1. The CDR3 spans 16 residues. Germline lookup yields CDR1 MDHEN and CDR2 SYDVKM. V lost 6 bases and J lost 0; bases outside the gene matches: 8. CDR3: CASSSPGTGNQETQYF. The DNA of the CDR3 is TGTGCCAGCAGCTCGCCCGGGACAGGGAACCAAGAGACCCAGTACTTC.

V is TRBV6-2 or TRBV6-3 and J is TRBJ2-2; D is unclear. Per germline, CDR1 MNHEY and CDR2 SVGEGT. The CDR3 spans 13 residues. The V and J ends lost 7 bases and 5 bases respectively, with 11 bases between them. The CDR3 is CASNPSLTGELFF. Written as DNA, the CDR3 is TGTGCCAGCAACCCCAGCTTGACCGGGGAGCTGTTTTTT.

This clonotype was counted only a few times. At one end the junction does not follow the germline gene, possibly because of a read error. The chain has TRBV7-8 and TRBJ2-1, with 14 positions matching TRBD2. CDR1 is SGHVS, CDR2 FQNEAQ, per germline. This CDR3 spans 20 amino acids. The CDR3 DNA reads TGTGCCAGCAACCAGATTTCCGGGACTAGCGGGAGAAGGATGTTCAATGAGCAGTTCTTT. Amino acid sequence: CASNQISGTSGRRMFNEQFF.

The J gene is TRBJ1-2, the V gene TRBV6-1, with 7 bases identical to TRBD1. V dropped 10 bases and J dropped 5; count of bases not matched to a gene: 13. This CDR3 has 14 residues. Germline V gene data show CDR1 as MNHNS and CDR2 as SASEGT. The CDR3: CATEDRQPPYGYTF. CDR3 sequence (DNA): TGTGCCACCGAGGACAGGCAGCCTCCGTATGGCTACACCTTC.

The rearrangement uses TRBV15 and TRBJ2-5; D gene ambiguous. The germline V gene has CDR1 LNHNV and CDR2 YYDKDF (reference sequence). V dropped 1 base and J dropped 5 bases, with 8 bases sitting between them. The CDR3 runs 13 residues. In nucleotides, the CDR3 is TGTGCCACCAGCAGAGGATTCGGGGAGACCCAGTACTTC. Protein: CATSRGFGETQYF.